The clone carrying this TCR beta chain has at least ten counts. Its antigen is as yet unknown. The sample originates from a study of T cell repertoires in cytomegalovirus infection. Study-level background: Public TCR beta signature analysis indicated the presence of both CMV infection and matching HLA type.

TCRdb fed the reads into MiXCR, producing one record per CDR3 protein. The sample holds around 140,000 distinct CDR3 sequences, 5% to 6.5% seen once. The CDR3 sequence is 12 residues long. Germline CDR1 is SQVTM and CDR2 is ANQGSEA. V dropped 4 bases and J dropped 4 bases, with 11 bases sitting between them. Study conclusions and caveats: Carriers of CMV plus the relevant HLA were identified by cumulative public TCR beta family frequency. CMV-specific TCR beta clonotypes restricted by HLA-C were the ones dominating the ex vivo response.

Sequencing was done on a sample of PBMCs. The sequence derives from a human donor in good health (CMV status not recorded). Some clones in this sample may be carry-over from other donors' samples. The chain recombines TRBV29-1 with TRBJ2-7; no clear D. The CDR3 reads CSVGTLGYEQYF. CDR3 coding DNA: TGCAGCGTTGGTACTTTGGGGTACGAGCAGTACTTC.